This TCR beta chain was found in a study of OX40 agonist ivuxolimab in advanced cancers. Study-wide background: Aged roughly 23 to 90 with a mean of 60 years, they were about 83% male.

The ends lost 1 base at V and 3 bases at J; junction bases unmatched: 2. The germline gives CDR1 SSHAT, CDR2 FNYEAQ (reference sequence). The CDR3 sequence is 15 residues long. Method: immunoSEQ multiplex PCR; TCRdb's copy keeps in-frame clones and lacks some. Of under 40,000 clones detected, roughly 87% appear once; the ten largest clones hold about 0.89%. This clonotype was sampled from an adult with an advanced solid tumor such as melanoma, head and neck, liver or kidney cancer. The chain recombines TRBV7-7 with TRBJ2-2, with 7 bases fitting TRBD2. Sequences were derived from CD4+ or CD8+ T cells sorted from blood, sampled in a trial of the OX40 agonist ivuxolimab. Here the CDR3 DNA reads TGTGCCAGCAGCTTAGTCGCGGGGGACACCGGGGAGCTGTTTTTT. Amino acid sequence: CASSLVAGDTGELFF.